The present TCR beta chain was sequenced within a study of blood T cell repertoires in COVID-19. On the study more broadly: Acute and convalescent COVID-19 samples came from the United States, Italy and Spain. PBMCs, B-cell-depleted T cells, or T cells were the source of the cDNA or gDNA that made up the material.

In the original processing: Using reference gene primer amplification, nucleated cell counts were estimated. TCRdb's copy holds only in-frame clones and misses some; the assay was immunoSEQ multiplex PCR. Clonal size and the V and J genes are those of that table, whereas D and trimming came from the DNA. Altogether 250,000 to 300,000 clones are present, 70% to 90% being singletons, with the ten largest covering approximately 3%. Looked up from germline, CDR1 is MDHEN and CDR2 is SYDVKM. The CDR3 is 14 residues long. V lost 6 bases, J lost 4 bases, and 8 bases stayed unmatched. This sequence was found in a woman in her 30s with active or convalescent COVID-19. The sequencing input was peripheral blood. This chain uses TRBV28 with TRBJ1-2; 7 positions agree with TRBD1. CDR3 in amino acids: CASSNRQGLYGYTF. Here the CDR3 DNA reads TGTGCCAGCAGCAATAGACAGGGACTCTATGGCTACACCTTC.